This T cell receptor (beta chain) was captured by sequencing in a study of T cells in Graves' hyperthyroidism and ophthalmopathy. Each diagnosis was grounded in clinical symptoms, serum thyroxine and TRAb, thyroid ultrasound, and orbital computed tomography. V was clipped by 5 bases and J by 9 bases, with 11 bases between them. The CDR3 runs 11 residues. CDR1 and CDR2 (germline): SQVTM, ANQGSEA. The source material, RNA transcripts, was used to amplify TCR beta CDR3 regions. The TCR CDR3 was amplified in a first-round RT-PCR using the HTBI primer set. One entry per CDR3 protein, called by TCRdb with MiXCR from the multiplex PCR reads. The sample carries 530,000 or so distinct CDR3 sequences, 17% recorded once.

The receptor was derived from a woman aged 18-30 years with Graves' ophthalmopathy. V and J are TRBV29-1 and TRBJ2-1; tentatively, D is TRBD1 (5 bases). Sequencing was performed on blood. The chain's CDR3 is CSVLTEVEQFF. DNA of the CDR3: TGCAGCGTTCTGACAGAAGTTGAGCAGTTCTTC.